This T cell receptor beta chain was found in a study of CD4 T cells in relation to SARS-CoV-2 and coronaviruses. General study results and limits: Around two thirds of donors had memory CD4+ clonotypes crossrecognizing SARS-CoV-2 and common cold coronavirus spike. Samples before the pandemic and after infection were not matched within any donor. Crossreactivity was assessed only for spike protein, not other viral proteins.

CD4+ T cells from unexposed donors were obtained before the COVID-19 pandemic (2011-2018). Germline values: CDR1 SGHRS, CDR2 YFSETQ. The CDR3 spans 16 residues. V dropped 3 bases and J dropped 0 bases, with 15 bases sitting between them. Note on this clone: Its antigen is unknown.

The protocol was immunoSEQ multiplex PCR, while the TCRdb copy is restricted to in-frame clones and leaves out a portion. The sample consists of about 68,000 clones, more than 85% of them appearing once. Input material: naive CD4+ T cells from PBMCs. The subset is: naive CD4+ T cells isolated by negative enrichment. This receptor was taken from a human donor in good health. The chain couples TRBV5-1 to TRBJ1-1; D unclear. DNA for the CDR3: TGCGCCAGCAGCTCCACATACGATTCAATGAACACTGAAGCTTTCTTT. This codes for CASSSTYDSMNTEAFF.